The entry below gives a single T cell receptor (beta chain) sequence along with its context. What it recognizes is unknown. These data originate in a study of CD4 T cells in relation to SARS-CoV-2 and coronaviruses. Broader study findings: No crossreactivity against non-spike viral proteins was tested here. Pre-pandemic and post-infection samples never came from the same donor.

Naive and memory CD4+ T cell DNA was deep-sequenced without culture. TCRdb keeps only in-frame clones here, not all; method: immunoSEQ multiplex PCR. The sample lists about 56,000 clones; roughly 94% were seen once. Trimming at V came to 2 bases and at J to 2 bases, leaving 5 bases not matched to a gene. The CDR3 contains 16 residues. Germline-derived CDR1 and CDR2 are MNHEY and SMNVEV (reference sequence). CD4 enrichment then naive enrichment separated naive from memory CD4+ cells. The chain is built from TRBV27 and TRBJ1-3; 8 nucleotides match TRBD1. This TCR derives from an adult with COVID-19. Material: naive CD4+ T cells from PBMCs. Subset noted: naive CD4+ T cells isolated by negative enrichment. The CDR3 sequence: CASSLMAGGTGNTIYF. Written as DNA, the CDR3 is TGTGCCAGCAGTTTAATGGCAGGGGGCACTGGAAACACCATATATTTT.